In this sample, the clone carrying this TCR beta chain turned up once. Assay used: immunoSEQ multiplex PCR; TCRdb lists only in-frame clones, some missing. The repertoire holds more than 150,000 clones, with 65% to 90% as singletons. This sample is part of a study of blood T cell repertoires in COVID-19. This clonotype was sampled from a man aged 55 to 70 with acute or convalescent COVID-19. What was sequenced was peripheral blood.

This CDR3 reads CASGKTGNTEAFF. The CDR3 DNA sequence: TGTGCCAGCGGCAAGACAGGGAACACTGAAGCTTTCTTT. V and J are TRBV5-4 and TRBJ1-1, with D perhaps matching TRBD1 (6 bases). The CDR3 runs 13 residues. Trimming cost V 7 bases and J 1 base, with 11 bases left between them. Germline V CDR1 and CDR2: SGHNT, YYREEE (reference sequence).